This TCR beta chain comes out of a study of graft-versus-host responses after intestinal transplantation. Study overall: Anti-thymocyte globulin served as induction for all recipients, who then took tacrolimus and steroids for approximately 3 years.

As for this clone: No antigen is known for it.

TCRdb keeps only in-frame clones here, not all; method: immunoSEQ multiplex PCR. The top ten hold approximately 0.7% of the sample, which has tens of thousands of clones, 92% seen once. Findings and limits, study-wide: Allografts of one patient group, those with graft-donor T cell macrochimerism, had high graft-versus-host to host-versus-graft clonal ratios. Marrow from the recipient contained GvH clones, some of which had appeared first in ileum or blood.

The CDR3 extends over 16 amino acids. Germline loops: CDR1 ENHRY, CDR2 SYGVKD. With 3 bases removed from V and 3 bases from J, the gap between germline ends came to 14 bases. This receptor was identified in a human patient who received an intestinal transplant, so some T cells may come from the graft donor. The chain couples TRBV10-3 to TRBJ2-2, with D possibly matching TRBD1 (5 bases). This specimen was PBMCs, taken 98 days after intestinal transplantation. The CDR3 DNA is TGTGCCATCAGTGAAGACAGATCAAAGCACACCGGGGAGCTGTTTTTT. It is translated as CAISEDRSKHTGELFF.